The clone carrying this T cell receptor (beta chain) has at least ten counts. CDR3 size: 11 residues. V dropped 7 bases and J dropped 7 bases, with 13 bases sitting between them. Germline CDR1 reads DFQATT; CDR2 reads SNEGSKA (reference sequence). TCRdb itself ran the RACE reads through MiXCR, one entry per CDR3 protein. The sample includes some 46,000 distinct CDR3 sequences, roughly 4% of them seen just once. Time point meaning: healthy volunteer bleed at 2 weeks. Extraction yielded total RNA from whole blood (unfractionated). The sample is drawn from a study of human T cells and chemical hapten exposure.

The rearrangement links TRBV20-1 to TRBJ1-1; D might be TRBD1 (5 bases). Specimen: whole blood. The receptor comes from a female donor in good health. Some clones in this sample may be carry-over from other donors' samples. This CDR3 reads CSGTLLGEAFF. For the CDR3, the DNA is TGCAGTGGGACACTCTTGGGTGAAGCTTTCTTT.